What follows are 14 T cell receptor beta chains derived from one specimen sequenced in a study of shared clonotypes between healthy human individuals. Naive CD8 cells lacked CD45RO, underwent positive selection for CCR7 and left out terminally differentiated effector memory CD45RA+ cells. Some clones are missing from TCRdb's copy, which holds only in-frame ones; the method was immunoSEQ multiplex PCR. The table shows around 640,000 clones, with roughly 96% occurring only once. What was sequenced was naive CD8+ T cells sorted from blood. These receptors all come from a woman in her twenties or thirties in good health.

The V call is TRBV4-1, the J call TRBJ1-5; the D gene is possibly TRBD1 (5 bases). CDR1 is MGHRA, CDR2 YSYEKL, per germline. Deletions cut 0 bases from V and 7 bases from J, with 13 bases between. The CDR3 covers 15 residues. The CDR3 bases are TGCGCCAGCAGCCAAGAAATCGGGGGAGGCCAGCCCCAGCATTTT. Translation: CASSQEIGGGQPQHF.

The chain combines TRBV5-1 with TRBJ1-4, with 8 bases that match TRBD1. Germline assignment: CDR1 SGHRS and CDR2 YFSETQ. Trimming removed 4 bases from V and 7 bases from J; junction bases left unmatched: 9. The CDR3 extends over 15 amino acids. CDR3 loop: CASSHSWTGSEKLFF. Written as DNA, the CDR3 is TGCGCCAGCAGCCACTCATGGACAGGGAGTGAAAAACTGTTTTTT.

The chain joins TRBV10-3 to TRBJ2-1, with 11 bases matching TRBD2. Germline values: CDR1 ENHRY, CDR2 SYGVKD. The J segment lost 6 bases and the V segment lost 1 base, leaving 2 bases of the junction unmatched. CDR3 length equals 15 residues. This CDR3 is CAISEFGTSGNEQFF. The DNA for the CDR3 is TGTGCCATCAGTGAGTTCGGGACTAGCGGCAATGAGCAGTTCTTC.

This sequence joins TRBV14 and TRBJ1-1; D remains ambiguous. With 4 bases removed from V and 6 bases from J, the gap between germline ends came to 9 bases. There are 12 residues in the CDR3. The germline V gene encodes CDR1 SGHDN and CDR2 FVKESK. This CDR3 is CASSRLAAEAFF. The CDR3 DNA reads TGTGCCAGCAGCCGCCTGGCAGCTGAAGCTTTCTTT.

This sequence joins TRBV6-6 and TRBJ2-2, with D perhaps matching TRBD2 (7 bases). Germline CDR1 is MNHNY and CDR2 is SVGAGI (reference sequence). The CDR3 covers 14 residues. V dropped 8 bases and J dropped 6 bases, with 16 bases sitting between them. The CDR3 here is CASGGGSVPGELFF. The CDR3 coding sequence is TGTGCCAGCGGGGGCGGGAGCGTGCCCGGGGAGCTGTTTTTT.

The V gene is TRBV28, the J gene TRBJ2-5; D possibly corresponds to TRBD1 (5 bases). Between the trimmed V and J ends, which lost 5 bases and 2 bases, there was a span of 21 bases. The CDR3 length is 17 residues. Germline lookup yields CDR1 MDHEN and CDR2 SYDVKM. The CDR3 coding sequence is TGTGCCAGCAGTCCACATTCTGGGGCTAGTCGGCAAGAGACCCAGTACTTC. Translating it yields CASSPHSGASRQETQYF. The variable domain in full, completed from reference TRBV28 and TRBJ2-5, reads DVKVTQSSRYLVKRTGEKVFLECVQDMDHENMFWYRQDPGLGLRLIYFSYDVKMKEKGDIPEGYSVSREKKERFSLILESASTNQTSMYLCASSPHSGASRQETQYFGPGTRLLVL.

The gene calls are TRBV19 and TRBJ1-5; 10 bases line up with TRBD1. The CDR3 contains 16 residues. Germline V lookup: CDR1 LNHDA, CDR2 SQIVND (reference sequence). V was clipped by 5 bases and J by 3 bases; unmatched bases: 7. The CDR3 nucleotides read TGTGCCAGTAGTGAAAGGGACAGGGGTTTCAATCAGCCCCAGCATTTT. This gives the protein CASSERDRGFNQPQHF.

The CDR3 region is CASSSTSGRYNEQFF. The CDR3 bases are TGTGCCAGCAGCTCCACTAGCGGGCGATACAATGAGCAGTTCTTC. This rearrangement joins TRBV11-2 to TRBJ2-1; TRBD2 matches at 9 bases. Germline CDR1 reads SGHAT; CDR2 reads FQNNGV. V gave up 4 bases and J gave up 4 bases; unmatched junction bases: 5. The CDR3 is 15 amino acids.

The chain joins TRBV14 to TRBJ2-2; D possibly uses TRBD1 or TRBD2 (5 bases each). Germline values: CDR1 SGHDN, CDR2 FVKESK. V shed 7 bases and J shed 3 bases, with 15 bases lying between them. The CDR3 totals 15 residues. In nucleotides, the CDR3 is TGTGCCAGCAAAACCGGGACCGGATACACCGGGGAGCTGTTTTTT. Protein sequence: CASKTGTGYTGELFF.

This clone came up once. The chain combines TRBV6-1 with TRBJ1-2, with D uncertain. The V gene lost 2 bases and the J gene lost 6 bases, with 7 bases spanning the gap. Per germline, CDR1 MNHNS and CDR2 SASEGT. The CDR3 is 12 amino acids. CDR3 in amino acids: CASSEPGHGYTF. CDR3 DNA sequence: TGTGCCAGCAGTGAACCAGGTCATGGCTACACCTTC.

The rearrangement uses TRBV7-6 and TRBJ2-5; D is ambiguous. The J call is doubtful: the DNA matches TRBJ2-7 better. The CDR3 has 13 amino acids. The germline V gene encodes CDR1 SGHVS and CDR2 FNYEAQ. CDR3 in amino acids: CASSSGPSYEQYF. DNA for the CDR3: TGTGCCAGCAGCTCCGGTCCCTCCTACGAGCAGTACTTC.

V gene TRBV5-1 combines with J gene TRBJ1-2; 7 nucleotides agree with TRBD1. This CDR3 region has 15 residues. Losses at the gene ends were 0 bases for V and 3 bases for J; bases not matched to a gene: 5. Per germline, CDR1 SGHRS and CDR2 YFSETQ. The CDR3 nucleotides read TGCGCCAGCAGCTTGGACAGGGGCGGACACTATGGCTACACCTTC. Protein: CASSLDRGGHYGYTF. The whole variable domain, remainder taken from reference TRBV5-1 and TRBJ1-2, is KAGVTQTPRYLIKTRGQQVTLSCSPISGHRSVSWYQQTPGQGLQFLFEYFSETQRNKGNFPGRFSGRQFSNSRSEMNVSTLELGDSALYLCASSLDRGGHYGYTFGSGTRLTVV.

The J gene is TRBJ2-3, the V gene TRBV7-9, with 9 bases aligning to TRBD2. Germline-derived CDR1 and CDR2 are SEHNR and FQNEAQ (reference sequence). Germline trimming cut 5 bases from V and 2 bases from J; bases unmatched to any gene: 5. This CDR3 has 15 amino acids. CDR3 DNA sequence: TGTGCCAGCAGCGCTCGGACTAGCGCCACAGATACGCAGTATTTT. This translates into CASSARTSATDTQYF.

This clone was seen only a few times. The V call is TRBV4-1, the J call TRBJ1-1, with TRBD1 matching over 7 bases. This CDR3 region has 14 residues. V shed 4 bases, J shed 0 bases, and the junction held 2 bases outside the gene matches. CDR1 and CDR2 from the germline V gene are MGHRA and YSYEKL. CDR3 residues: CASSLGQMNTEAFF. In nucleotides, the CDR3 is TGCGCCAGCAGCCTGGGACAGATGAACACTGAAGCTTTCTTT.